This T cell receptor beta chain is drawn from a study of cytomegalovirus exposure and HLA in healthy donors. Whole-study findings and limits: Most CMV-associated TCR beta chains were later found to appear HLA-restricted.

From germline, CDR1 is LNHNV and CDR2 YYDKDF (reference sequence). V shed 5 bases, J shed 10 bases, and the junction held 18 bases outside the gene matches. The CDR3 sequence is 17 residues long. In the case of this clone: Antigen: not known.

13 Jbeta primers and 60 Vbeta primers were used for the PCR. Repertoires were generated with immunoSEQ multiplex PCR, while TCRdb's copy carries only in-frame clones and drops some. The sample yields over 90,000 clones, around 61% seen once. The sequence was obtained from a woman aged 45-60 years in good health and CMV-seronegative. The chain links TRBV15 to TRBJ1-4; 8 nucleotides align to TRBD1. Sequenced: PBMCs. The CDR3 spells CATSSLGQVSTEGKLFF. The CDR3 nucleotides are TGTGCCACCAGCTCCCTGGGACAGGTGAGCACCGAGGGAAAACTGTTTTTT. The variable domain in full, with the rest retrieved from reference TRBV15 and TRBJ1-4, is DAMVIQNPRYQVTQFGKPVTLSCSQTLNHNVMYWYQQKSSQAPKLLFHYYDKDFNNEADTPDNFQSRRPNTSFCFLDIRSPGLGDTAMYLCATSSLGQVSTEGKLFFGSGTQLSVL.